This TCR beta chain was retrieved from a study of shared clonotypes between healthy human individuals. Produced via immunoSEQ multiplex PCR; TCRdb's table is partial and in-frame only. Of about 590,000 clones detected, around 95% appear once; the ten largest clones hold over 0.09%. The CDR3 is made up of 12 amino acids. CDR1 WNHNN and CDR2 SYGVQD come from the germline V gene (reference sequence). The germline V and J ends were trimmed by 3 bases and 6 bases, with 8 bases remaining between them. CD45RO-negative cells were positively selected for CCR7, leaving out terminally differentiated effector memory CD45RA+ cells.

This TCR was recovered from a woman in her 30s in good health. Sequencing used naive CD8+ T cells sorted from blood. This chain connects TRBV10-1 to TRBJ1-1; D gene uncertain. CDR3 coding DNA: TGCGCCAGCAGTGATTCGGAAGCTGAAGCTTTCTTT. This codes for CASSDSEAEAFF.